This TCR beta chain was found in a study of radiation and T cells in renal cell carcinoma. The time point was: blood 4 weeks post-SBRT, at nephrectomy. Treatment meaning: 15 Gy SBRT to primary tumor, nephrectomy 4 weeks later. The germline V gene encodes CDR1 SNHLY and CDR2 FYNNEI. With 6 bases clipped from V and 5 bases from J, the junction kept 7 bases outside the gene matches. The CDR3 is 14 amino acids. Generated by immunoSEQ multiplex PCR, the TCRdb table keeps only in-frame clones and is missing some. The table has 60,000 to 75,000 clones, about 74% seen once. The clonotype comes from a man aged 55 to 70 with renal cell carcinoma. This chain uses TRBV2 with TRBJ1-5; TRBD1 aligns across 7 bases. Source: blood, taken from a patient whose treatment included radiotherapy and nephrectomy. CDR3 DNA sequence: TGTGCCAGCAGGGGAACAGGGGTCTATCAGCCCCAGCATTTT. Translation: CASRGTGVYQPQHF. Full variable domain (missing parts from reference TRBV2 and TRBJ1-5): EPEVTQTPSHQVTQMGQEVILRCVPISNHLYFYWYRQILGQKVEFLVSFYNNEISEKSEIFDDQFSVERPDGSNFTLKIRSTKLEDSAMYFCASRGTGVYQPQHFGDGTRLSIL.